A selection of T cell receptor beta chains follows, all from one sample in a study of high-grade serous ovarian cancer treatment subgroups. The protocol was immunoSEQ multiplex PCR, while the TCRdb copy is restricted to in-frame clones and leaves out a portion. The data hold about 2,100 clones, with approximately 80% observed a single time. The specimen sequenced was tumor tissue. All receptors derive from a human donor with high-grade serous ovarian cancer. The CDR3 runs from the conserved cysteine through the conserved F or W. Fields, in order: clone size, D gene, V gene, J gene, CDR3 DNA, CDR3 protein. A D gene is named only where the DNA matches it firmly. Only part of the rows carry a size: once, few, many, or a class if the clone is expanded.

once	NA	TRBV11-2	TRBJ1-1	TGTGCCAGCAGCTTAGTGGCCTGGGACACTGAAGCTTTCTTT	CASSLVAWDTEAFF
NA	NA	TRBV7-2	TRBJ2-7	TGTGCCAGCAGCTTAGGGGGCGGGATTTCCTACGAGCAGTACTTC	CASSLGGGISYEQYF
NA	NA	TRBV14	TRBJ1-6	TGTGCCAGCAGCCGAGCGGGACGGCATAATTCACCCCTCCACTTT	CASSRAGRHNSPLHF
few	NA	TRBV9	TRBJ1-1	TGTGCCAGCAGCGTAGCTTCCTATCCCGTTCCCACTGAAGCTTTCTTT	CASSVASYPVPTEAFF
NA	TRBD1	TRBV4-3	TRBJ1-2	TGCGCCAGCAGCCAAGATGGCCTCGCAGGGGGCAACTATGGCTACACCTTC	CASSQDGLAGGNYGYTF
NA	TRBD2	TRBV4-1	TRBJ2-4	TGCGCCAGCAGCCAAGACCAGGCATTAGCGGGAGCAGCCAAAAACATTCAGTACTTC	CASSQDQALAGAAKNIQYF
NA	TRBD2	TRBV11-3	TRBJ2-4	TGTGCCAGCAGCTTAGGGGGGGGAGAGGGCCTTGGCATTCAGTACTTC	CASSLGGGEGLGIQYF
few	TRBD2	TRBV14	TRBJ2-3	TGTGCCAGCAGCCAGAATTCAGGGGCTAGCGGGATGATAAGGGATACGCAGTATTTT	CASSQNSGASGMIRDTQYF
NA	NA	TRBV19	TRBJ2-3	TGTGCCAAGCTGGGAACTTGCACAGATACGCAGTATTTT	CAKLGTCTDTQYF
NA	NA	TRBV6-5	TRBJ2-7	TGTGCCAGCAGCCCGAGCGGGACAGCATTCTACGAGCAGTACTTC	CASSPSGTAFYEQYF
NA	NA	TRBV2	TRBJ2-2	TGTGCCAGCAGTCCACCCACCGGGGAGCTGTTTTTT	CASSPPTGELFF
NA	TRBD1	TRBV18	TRBJ1-1	TGTGCCAGCTCATCAACAGGGGCCGCGGGCACTGAAGCTTTCTTT	CASSSTGAAGTEAFF
NA	NA	TRBV4-3	TRBJ1-2	TGCGCCAGCAGCCAAGATCACTTGGCAGGGAACTATGGCTACACCTTC	CASSQDHLAGNYGYTF
few	TRBD1	TRBV9	TRBJ1-1	TGTGCCAGCAGCTCCGGACAGGGCAACACTGAAGCTTTCTTT	CASSSGQGNTEAFF
NA	TRBD2	TRBV29-1	TRBJ2-7	TGCAGCGTTGTAGTGGGAACTAGCGGGATTCCCGAGCAGTACTTC	CSVVVGTSGIPEQYF
NA	TRBD2	TRBV2	TRBJ2-7	TGTGCCAGCGGGAGGGGCGGCTACGAGCAGTACTTC	CASGRGGYEQYF
NA	NA	TRBV12-5	TRBJ2-7	TGTGCTAGTGGTTTGGCCGGGACCCGCGAGCAGTACTTC	CASGLAGTREQYF
NA	NA	TRBV7-6	TRBJ1-2	TGTGCCAGCAGCTTAGCGCGTGGGGGCTACACCTTC	CASSLARGGYTF
NA	NA	TRBV7-2	TRBJ2-3	TGTGCCAGCAGCTTAGACGGGCGGGGCAGCACAGATACGCAGTATTTT	CASSLDGRGSTDTQYF
NA	NA	TRBV7-2	TRBJ2-3	TGTGCCAGCAGCTTAGGTTTAGTAGGAACAGATACGCAGTATTTT	CASSLGLVGTDTQYF
NA	TRBD1	TRBV30	TRBJ2-7	TGTGCCTGGACTGGCTCGACAGGGGTGTTCTACGAGCAGTACTTC	CAWTGSTGVFYEQYF
NA	TRBD1	TRBV6-1	TRBJ2-7	TGTGCCAGCAGTGAAGGTGGGGACAGGGGTGTGTCCGAGCAGTACTTC	CASSEGGDRGVSEQYF
NA	NA	TRBV9	TRBJ1-2	TGTGCCAGCAGTTCTGAGGGTGGCTACACCTTC	CASSSEGGYTF
NA	TRBD1	TRBV5-1	TRBJ2-1	TGCGCCAGCAGCTTGGGGGGACAGGAGATCAATGAGCAGTTCTTC	CASSLGGQEINEQFF
NA	TRBD1	TRBV5-6	TRBJ2-7	TGTGCCAGCAGCTTGGTTGGACAGGGGTTAGAGCAGTACTTC	CASSLVGQGLEQYF
NA	TRBD2	TRBV2	TRBJ2-1	TGTGCCAGCAGTGAGGGAACGGGAGGGCGGCATGAGCAGTTCTTC	CASSEGTGGRHEQFF
few	TRBD1	TRBV2	TRBJ2-7	TGTGCCAGCAGTGAGTTCCGGACAGGGGGTTCCTACGAGCAGTACTTC	CASSEFRTGGSYEQYF
NA	TRBD1	TRBV5-5	TRBJ1-1	TGTGCCAGCAGCTTGGGAACCCTGGGACAGAGAAACACTGAAGCTTTCTTT	CASSLGTLGQRNTEAFF
NA	NA	TRBV29-1	TRBJ2-7	TGCAGCGTTGTCGTGTGGGGCTACGAGCAGTACTTC	CSVVVWGYEQYF
NA	NA	TRBV11-2	TRBJ2-3	TGTGCCAGCAGCTCACCCGCGGGGCGGGAAATTACAGATACGCAGTATTTT	CASSSPAGREITDTQYF
NA	TRBD1	TRBV4-3	TRBJ1-1	TGCGCCAGCAGCCAAGATAGAGGACAGGGAACCCGAGCTTTCTTT	CASSQDRGQGTRAFF
NA	NA	TRBV7-2	TRBJ2-1	TGTGCCAGCAGCAAACTAGTAGAGCAGTTCTTC	CASSKLVEQFF
once	TRBD1	TRBV14	TRBJ1-2	TGTGCCAGCAGCCTTAGACAGGGTAGGAGCTACACCTTC	CASSLRQGRSYTF
NA	NA	TRBV5-6	TRBJ1-4	TGTGCCAGCAGTCTCCAGGCCTTGAATGAAAAACTGTTTTTT	CASSLQALNEKLFF
once	TRBD1	TRBV7-8	TRBJ2-3	TGTGCCAGCAGCTTAATGGGACAGGGAAGTACAGATACGCAGTATTTT	CASSLMGQGSTDTQYF
once	TRBD2	TRBV7-2	TRBJ2-7	TGTGCCAGCAGCTTGGGGACTAGCGGGGCCGCCTACGAGCAGTACTTC	CASSLGTSGAAYEQYF
NA	NA	TRBV5-1	TRBJ2-7	TGCGCCAGCAGCTTGGGTCTAATCTACGAGCAGTACTTC	CASSLGLIYEQYF
few	NA	TRBV5-1	TRBJ2-5	TGCGCCAGCAGCTTGGATACAGGGCGGCAAGAGACCCAGTACTTC	CASSLDTGRQETQYF
NA	NA	TRBV19	TRBJ1-1	TGTGCCAGTAGTATGATCATGAACACTGAAGCTTTCTTT	CASSMIMNTEAFF
NA	NA	TRBV7-2	TRBJ1-6	TGTGCCAGCAGCTTAGAATCAGGGCCGGATTCACCCCTCCACTTT	CASSLESGPDSPLHF
once	TRBD2	TRBV5-1	TRBJ2-1	TGCGCCAGCAGCCCTAGCGGGGGGGCTTCCTACAATGAGCAGTTCTTC	CASSPSGGASYNEQFF
NA	TRBD2	TRBV9	TRBJ2-1	TGTGCCAGCAGCGTAGGGACTAGCGGGAGTAATGAGCAGTTCTTC	CASSVGTSGSNEQFF
NA	TRBD1	TRBV5-6	TRBJ2-3	TGTGCCAGCAGCTCCCAGGGGGCAGATACGCAGTATTTT	CASSSQGADTQYF
NA	NA	TRBV2	TRBJ2-5	TGTGCCAGCAGTGAAGCCTCCCAGGCCCAAGAGACCCAGTACTTC	CASSEASQAQETQYF
NA	TRBD2	TRBV9	TRBJ2-5	TGTGCCAGCAGCACCCGACTAGCGGGGGGAGAACTGTACTTC	CASSTRLAGGELYF
NA	TRBD1	TRBV9	TRBJ2-3	TGTGCCAGCAGCCCTTGGACAGGGAGCACAGATACGCAGTATTTT	CASSPWTGSTDTQYF
NA	NA	TRBV27	TRBJ2-7	TGTGCCAGCAGTTCGGGCTCCTACGAGCAGTACTTC	CASSSGSYEQYF
NA	NA	TRBV5-8	TRBJ2-7	TGTGCCAGCAGCGGAACAGGGTACCACGAGCAGTACTTC	CASSGTGYHEQYF
few	NA	TRBV11-2	TRBJ1-1	TGTGCCAGCAGCCCGTTAGGGAATCTGAACACTGAAGCTTTCTTT	CASSPLGNLNTEAFF